This TCR beta chain derives from a study of T cells in Graves' hyperthyroidism and ophthalmopathy. This clonotype was counted a few times. What it binds is unknown. Uncontrolled infection, other autoimmune disease, pregnancy or lactation excluded patients. RNA transcripts provided the source from which TCR beta CDR3 regions were amplified. HTBI primers drove first-round RT-PCR of the TCR CDR3. TCRdb fed the multiplex PCR reads into MiXCR, producing one record per CDR3 protein. Here the sample spans more than 300,000 distinct CDR3 sequences, over 11% being singletons. Germline V gene data show CDR1 as MNHNS and CDR2 as SASEGT. The length of the CDR3 is 13 residues. V was cut by 3 bases and J by 14 bases, with 18 bases left in between. Whole-study results and caveats: The model anticipated ophthalmopathy a median around six months pre-onset.

Source material: blood. The chain is built from TRBV6-1 and TRBJ2-3; no firm D call. The sequence derives from a woman aged 55-69 years with Graves' hyperthyroidism. CDR3 amino acids: CASSEDGVSLRYF. The CDR3 DNA reads TGTGCCAGCAGTGAGGACGGCGTCTCCCTGCGGTATTTT.